The source of this TCR beta chain is a study of blood T cell repertoires in COVID-19. Study-level background: Sources were T cells, B-cell-depleted T cells, or PBMCs; the material itself was cDNA or gDNA.

Using immunoSEQ multiplex PCR, the repertoire was profiled, and TCRdb retains in-frame clones only, with some absent. The sample comprises hundreds of thousands of clones, 88% of which are singletons, and under 8% rests with the top ten. This receptor was identified in a woman in her 30s who had recovered from COVID-19. The sample comprised peripheral blood.

This CDR3 is CSVEDLRGLNTGELFF. In nucleotides, the CDR3 is TGCAGCGTTGAAGATCTTCGCGGGCTCAACACCGGGGAGCTGTTTTTT. The chain links TRBV29-1 to TRBJ2-2, with D maybe TRBD2 (5 bases). The ends were cut back, 0 bases at V and 2 bases at J, with 13 bases in the middle. The CDR3 totals 16 residues. Germline V CDR1 and CDR2: SQVTM, ANQGSEA.